Presented here are 3 T cell receptor beta chains from one specimen sequenced in a study of blood T cell repertoires in COVID-19. The repertoire was sequenced with immunoSEQ multiplex PCR; TCRdb's copy has only in-frame clones and lacks some. The table lists approximately 410,000 clones, 86% of them singletons. The source material was peripheral blood. Receptors were obtained from a woman in her twenties or thirties with active or convalescent COVID-19.

The rearrangement joins TRBV7-7 to TRBJ1-1; 7 bases match TRBD1. The CDR3 is 15 residues long. CDR1 SSHAT and CDR2 FNYEAQ come from the germline V gene (reference sequence). The trim removed 2 bases at V and 6 bases at J, leaving 9 bases unmatched. The CDR3 sequence is CASSLPRAGQSEAFF. CDR3 nucleotide sequence: TGTGCCAGCAGCTTACCCAGGGCGGGACAGTCTGAAGCTTTCTTT.

The gene calls are TRBV4-1 and TRBJ1-2; 9 bases align to TRBD1. The germline V gene encodes CDR1 MGHRA and CDR2 YSYEKL. There are 17 residues in the CDR3. V shed 0 bases, J shed 3 bases, and the junction held 8 bases outside the gene matches. CDR3 sequence (DNA): TGCGCCAGCAGCCAAGAACAGGGACAGGGTTATTACTATGGCTACACCTTC. It codes for CASSQEQGQGYYYGYTF.

This chain uses TRBV7-9 with TRBJ2-7, with 10 bases lining up with TRBD2. Germline lookup yields CDR1 SEHNR and CDR2 FQNEAQ (reference sequence). V dropped 4 bases and J dropped 3; count of bases not matched to a gene: 9. The CDR3 covers 16 residues. This CDR3 reads CASSSEPTSGNYEQYF. CDR3 sequence (DNA): TGTGCCAGCAGCTCCGAACCTACTAGCGGGAACTACGAGCAGTACTTC.